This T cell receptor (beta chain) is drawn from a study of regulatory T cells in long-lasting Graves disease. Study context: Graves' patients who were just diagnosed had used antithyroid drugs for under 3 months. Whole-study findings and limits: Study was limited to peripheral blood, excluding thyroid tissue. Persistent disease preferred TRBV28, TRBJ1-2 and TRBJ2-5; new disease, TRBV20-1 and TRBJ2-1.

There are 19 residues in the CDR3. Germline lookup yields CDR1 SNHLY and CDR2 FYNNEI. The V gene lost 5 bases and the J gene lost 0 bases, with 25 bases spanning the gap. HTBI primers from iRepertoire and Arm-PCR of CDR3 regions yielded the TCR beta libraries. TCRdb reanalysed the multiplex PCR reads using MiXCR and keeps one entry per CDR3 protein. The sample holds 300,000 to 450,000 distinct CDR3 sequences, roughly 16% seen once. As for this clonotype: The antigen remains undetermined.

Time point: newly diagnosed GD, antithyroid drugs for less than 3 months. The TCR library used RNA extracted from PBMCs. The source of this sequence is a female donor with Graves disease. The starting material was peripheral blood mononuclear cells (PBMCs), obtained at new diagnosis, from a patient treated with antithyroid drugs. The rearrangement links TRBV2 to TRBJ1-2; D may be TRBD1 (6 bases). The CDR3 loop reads CASSSSGGTLGLANYGYTF. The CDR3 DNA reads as TGTGCCAGCAGTTCCTCCGGGGGCACTTTGGGCTTAGCTAACTATGGCTACACCTTC.